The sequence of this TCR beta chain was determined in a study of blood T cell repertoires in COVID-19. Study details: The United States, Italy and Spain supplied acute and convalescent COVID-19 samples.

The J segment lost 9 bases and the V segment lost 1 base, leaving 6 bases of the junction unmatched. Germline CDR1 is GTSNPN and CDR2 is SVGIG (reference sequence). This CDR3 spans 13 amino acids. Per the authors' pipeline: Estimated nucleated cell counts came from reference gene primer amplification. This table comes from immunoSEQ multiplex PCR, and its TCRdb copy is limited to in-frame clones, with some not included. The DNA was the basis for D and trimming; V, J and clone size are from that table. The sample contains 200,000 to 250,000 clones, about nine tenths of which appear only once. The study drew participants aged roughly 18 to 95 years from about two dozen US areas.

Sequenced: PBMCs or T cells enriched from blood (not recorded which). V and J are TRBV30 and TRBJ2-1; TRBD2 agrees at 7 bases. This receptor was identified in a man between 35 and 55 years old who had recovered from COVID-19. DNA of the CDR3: TGTGCCTGGAGTGCGGGGAGGGTAGGTGAGCAGTTCTTC. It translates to CAWSAGRVGEQFF.